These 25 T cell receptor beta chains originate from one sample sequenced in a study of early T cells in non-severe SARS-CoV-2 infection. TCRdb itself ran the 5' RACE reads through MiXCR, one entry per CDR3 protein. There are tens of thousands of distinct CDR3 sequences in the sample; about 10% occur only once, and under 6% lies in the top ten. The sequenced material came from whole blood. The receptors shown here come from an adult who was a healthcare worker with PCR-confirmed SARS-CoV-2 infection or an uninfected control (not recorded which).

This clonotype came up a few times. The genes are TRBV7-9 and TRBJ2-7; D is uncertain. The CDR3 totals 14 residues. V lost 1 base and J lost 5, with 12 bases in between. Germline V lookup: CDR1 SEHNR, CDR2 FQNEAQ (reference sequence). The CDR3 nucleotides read TGTGCCAGCAGCTTAGTGCTGGGTCCCAACGAGCAGTACTTC. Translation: CASSLVLGPNEQYF.

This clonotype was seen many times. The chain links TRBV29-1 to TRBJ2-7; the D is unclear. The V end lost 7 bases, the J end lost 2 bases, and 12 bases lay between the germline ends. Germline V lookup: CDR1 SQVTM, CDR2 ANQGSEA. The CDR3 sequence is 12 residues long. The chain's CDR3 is CSAQTAAYEQYF. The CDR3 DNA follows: TGCAGCGCACAGACTGCCGCCTACGAGCAGTACTTC.

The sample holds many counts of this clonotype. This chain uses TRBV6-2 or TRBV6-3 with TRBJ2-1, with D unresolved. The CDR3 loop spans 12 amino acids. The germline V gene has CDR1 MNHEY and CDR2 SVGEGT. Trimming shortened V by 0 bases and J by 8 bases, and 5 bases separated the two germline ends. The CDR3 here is CASSYSVDEQFF. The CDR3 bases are TGTGCCAGCAGTTACTCCGTGGATGAGCAGTTCTTC.

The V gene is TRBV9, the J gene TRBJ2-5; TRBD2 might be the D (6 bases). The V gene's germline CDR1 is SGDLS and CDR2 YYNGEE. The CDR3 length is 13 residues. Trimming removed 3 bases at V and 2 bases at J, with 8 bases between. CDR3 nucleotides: TGTGCCAGCAGCGCCGGACTACAAGAGACCCAGTACTTC. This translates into CASSAGLQETQYF.

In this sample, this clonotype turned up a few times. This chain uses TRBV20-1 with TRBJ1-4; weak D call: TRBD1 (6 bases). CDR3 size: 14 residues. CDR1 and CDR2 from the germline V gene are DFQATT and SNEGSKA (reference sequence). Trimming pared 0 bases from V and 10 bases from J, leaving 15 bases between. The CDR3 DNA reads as TGCAGTGCTAGAGATCCCAACGGAGGGGGAAAACTGTTTTTT. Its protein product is CSARDPNGGGKLFF.

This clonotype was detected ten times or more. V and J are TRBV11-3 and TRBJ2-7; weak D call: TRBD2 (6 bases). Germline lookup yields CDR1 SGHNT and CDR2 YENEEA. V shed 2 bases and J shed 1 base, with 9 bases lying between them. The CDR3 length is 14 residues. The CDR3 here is CASSLRDSSYEQYF. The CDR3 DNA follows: TGTGCCAGCAGCTTAAGGGACTCTTCCTACGAGCAGTACTTC.

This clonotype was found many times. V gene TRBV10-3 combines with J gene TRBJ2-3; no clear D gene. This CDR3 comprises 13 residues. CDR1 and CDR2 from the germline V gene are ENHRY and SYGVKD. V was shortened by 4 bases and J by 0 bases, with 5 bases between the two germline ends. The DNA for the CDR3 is TGTGCCATCAGTGGGGGAAGCACAGATACGCAGTATTTT. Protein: CAISGGSTDTQYF.

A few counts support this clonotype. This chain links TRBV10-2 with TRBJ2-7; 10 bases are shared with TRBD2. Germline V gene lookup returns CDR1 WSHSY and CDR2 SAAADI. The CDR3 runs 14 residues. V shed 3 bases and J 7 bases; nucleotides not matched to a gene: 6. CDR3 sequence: CASSDLAGEDEQYF. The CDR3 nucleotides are TGCGCCAGCAGTGATCTAGCGGGAGAGGATGAGCAGTACTTC.

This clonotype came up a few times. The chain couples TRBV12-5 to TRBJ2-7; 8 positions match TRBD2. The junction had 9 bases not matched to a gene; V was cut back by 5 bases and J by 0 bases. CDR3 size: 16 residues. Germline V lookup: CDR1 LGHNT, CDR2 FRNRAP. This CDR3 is CASGLQTSDYSYEQYF. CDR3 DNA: TGTGCTAGTGGTCTCCAGACTAGCGATTACTCCTACGAGCAGTACTTC.

The CDR3 region is CASSPSLSGELFF. CDR3 nucleotides: TGCGCCAGCAGCCCCTCCCTTAGCGGGGAGCTGTTTTTT. The rearrangement links TRBV5-1 to TRBJ2-2; D call uncertain. Germline V gene lookup returns CDR1 SGHRS and CDR2 YFSETQ. This CDR3 has 13 residues. The V end was cut by 4 bases, the J end by 7 bases, with 11 bases between.

CDR3: CSVESDRGQDTQYF. For the CDR3, the DNA is TGCAGCGTTGAGTCCGACAGGGGGCAAGATACGCAGTATTTT. The rearrangement uses TRBV29-1 and TRBJ2-3; 10 nucleotides agree with TRBD1. CDR3 length: 14 residues. Losses at the gene ends were 3 bases for V and 5 bases for J; bases not matched to a gene: 5. CDR1 SQVTM and CDR2 ANQGSEA come from the germline V gene.

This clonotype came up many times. The chain's CDR3 is CASSPGILGNQPQHF. CDR3 sequence (DNA): TGTGCCAGCAGTCCAGGGATTTTGGGCAATCAGCCCCAGCATTTT. The chain recombines TRBV6-5 with TRBJ1-5; perhaps TRBD1 as D (5 bases). The germline V and J ends were trimmed by 5 bases and 2 bases, with 13 bases remaining between them. The CDR3 length is 15 residues. Germline loops: CDR1 MNHEY, CDR2 SVGAGI.

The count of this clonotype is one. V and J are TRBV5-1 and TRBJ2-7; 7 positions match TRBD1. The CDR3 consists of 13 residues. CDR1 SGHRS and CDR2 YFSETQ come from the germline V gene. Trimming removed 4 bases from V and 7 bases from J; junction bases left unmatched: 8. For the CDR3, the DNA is TGCGCCAGCAGCCAGGGGACAGCCGATGAGCAGTACTTC. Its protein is CASSQGTADEQYF.

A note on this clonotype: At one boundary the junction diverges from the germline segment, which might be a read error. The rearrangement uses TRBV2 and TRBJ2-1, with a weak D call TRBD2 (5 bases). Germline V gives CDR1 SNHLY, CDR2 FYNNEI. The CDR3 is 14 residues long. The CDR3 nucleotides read TGTGCCACCCCGCCGGGAAGCTCCTACAATCAGCAGTTCTTC. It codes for CATPPGSSYNQQFF.

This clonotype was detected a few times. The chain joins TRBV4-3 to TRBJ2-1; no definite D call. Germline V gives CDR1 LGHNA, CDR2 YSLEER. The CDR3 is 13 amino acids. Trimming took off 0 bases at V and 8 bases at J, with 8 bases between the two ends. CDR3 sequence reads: CASSQEVRDEQFF. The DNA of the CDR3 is TGCGCCAGCAGCCAAGAAGTTAGGGATGAGCAGTTCTTC.

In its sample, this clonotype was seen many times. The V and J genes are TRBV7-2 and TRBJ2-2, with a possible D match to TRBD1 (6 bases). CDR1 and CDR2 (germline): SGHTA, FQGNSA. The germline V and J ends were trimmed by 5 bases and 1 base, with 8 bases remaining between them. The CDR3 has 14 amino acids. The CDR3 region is CASSRGQNTGELFF. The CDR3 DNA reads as TGTGCCAGCAGCCGGGGACAGAACACCGGGGAGCTGTTTTTT.

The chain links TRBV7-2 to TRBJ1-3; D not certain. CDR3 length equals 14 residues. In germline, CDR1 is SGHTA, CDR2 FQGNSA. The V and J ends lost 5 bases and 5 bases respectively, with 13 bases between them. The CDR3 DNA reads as TGTGCCAGCAGCCAAGGCCCCAGTCGAAACACCATATATTTT. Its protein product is CASSQGPSRNTIYF.

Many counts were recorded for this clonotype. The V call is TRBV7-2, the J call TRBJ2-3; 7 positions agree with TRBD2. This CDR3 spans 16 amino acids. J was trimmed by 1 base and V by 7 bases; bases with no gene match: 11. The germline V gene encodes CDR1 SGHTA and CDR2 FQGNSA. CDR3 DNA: TGTGCCAGCACCTCCCAGGCGGGAGCGGGCACAGATACGCAGTATTTT. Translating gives CASTSQAGAGTDTQYF.

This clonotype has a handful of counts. CDR3 amino acids: CASSFQDGNEQYF. The CDR3 region has the DNA TGTGCCAGCAGCTTTCAAGACGGTAACGAGCAGTACTTC. The V gene is TRBV7-3, the J gene TRBJ2-7; D is ambiguous. The CDR3 runs to 13 residues. Germline-derived CDR1 and CDR2 are SGHTA and FQGTGA. Trimming took 3 bases from V and 5 from J, leaving 11 bases between them.

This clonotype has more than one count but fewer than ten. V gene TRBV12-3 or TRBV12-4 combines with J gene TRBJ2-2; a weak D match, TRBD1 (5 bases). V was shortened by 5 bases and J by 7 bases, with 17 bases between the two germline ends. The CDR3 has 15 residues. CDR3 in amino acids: CASSPRVREGGELFF. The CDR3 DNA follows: TGTGCCAGCAGTCCCAGGGTTAGGGAAGGCGGGGAGCTGTTTTTT.

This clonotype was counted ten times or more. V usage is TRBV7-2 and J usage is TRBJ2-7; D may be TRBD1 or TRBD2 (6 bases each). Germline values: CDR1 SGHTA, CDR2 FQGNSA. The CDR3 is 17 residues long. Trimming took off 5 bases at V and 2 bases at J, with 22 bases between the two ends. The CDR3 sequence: CASSPTPGGGSTYEQYF. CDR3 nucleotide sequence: TGTGCCAGCAGCCCTACCCCCGGGGGCGGGTCCACCTACGAGCAGTACTTC.

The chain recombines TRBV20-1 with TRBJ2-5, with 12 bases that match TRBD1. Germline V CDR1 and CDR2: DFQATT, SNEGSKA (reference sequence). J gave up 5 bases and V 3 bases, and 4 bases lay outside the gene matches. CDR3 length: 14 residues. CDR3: CSASWDRGPETQYF. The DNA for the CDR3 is TGCAGTGCTAGTTGGGACAGGGGGCCCGAGACCCAGTACTTC.

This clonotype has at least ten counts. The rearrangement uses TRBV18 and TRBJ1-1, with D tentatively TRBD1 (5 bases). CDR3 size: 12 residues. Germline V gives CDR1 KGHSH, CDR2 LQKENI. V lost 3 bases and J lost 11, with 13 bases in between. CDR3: CASSPGAGVAFF. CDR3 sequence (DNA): TGTGCCAGCTCACCTGGGGCAGGAGTTGCTTTCTTT.

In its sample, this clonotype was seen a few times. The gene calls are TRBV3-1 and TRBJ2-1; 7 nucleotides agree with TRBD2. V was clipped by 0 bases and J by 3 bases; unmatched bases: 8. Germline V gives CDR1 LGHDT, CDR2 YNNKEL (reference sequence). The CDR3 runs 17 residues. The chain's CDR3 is CASSQDLAGVIYNEQFF. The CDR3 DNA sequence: TGTGCCAGCAGCCAAGATCTTGCGGGGGTGATCTACAATGAGCAGTTCTTC.

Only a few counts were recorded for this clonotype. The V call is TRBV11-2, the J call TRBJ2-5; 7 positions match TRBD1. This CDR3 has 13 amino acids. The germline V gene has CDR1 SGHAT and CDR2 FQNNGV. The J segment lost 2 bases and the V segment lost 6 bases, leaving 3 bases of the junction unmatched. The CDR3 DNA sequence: TGTGCCAGCAGGAGGGGGCTACAAGAGACCCAGTACTTC. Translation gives CASRRGLQETQYF.